Below are 27 T cell receptor beta chains sequenced from a single sample in a study of T cell responses to AZD1222 COVID-19 vaccine. The repertoire was sequenced with immunoSEQ multiplex PCR; TCRdb's copy has only in-frame clones and lacks some. The data hold some 120,000 clones, with about 93% observed a single time. The material sequenced was peripheral blood, taken on day 0 of AZD1222 vaccination. These receptors originate from an adult in good health.

This chain links TRBV29-1 with TRBJ1-3; D not certain. This CDR3 is 12 amino acids long. Germline CDR1 and CDR2: SQVTM and ANQGSEA. The germline V and J ends were trimmed by 7 bases and 0 bases, with 7 bases remaining between them. The CDR3 region is CSGRSSGNTIYF. In DNA, the CDR3 is TGCAGCGGACGAAGCTCTGGAAACACCATATATTTT.

This rearrangement joins TRBV7-8 to TRBJ2-1; TRBD2 matches at 8 bases. Germline trimming cut 7 bases from V and 4 bases from J; bases unmatched to any gene: 6. Per germline, CDR1 SGHVS and CDR2 FQNEAQ. The CDR3 sequence is 14 residues long. The CDR3 loop reads CASIVLAGYNEQFF. The DNA for the CDR3 is TGTGCCAGCATCGTTCTAGCGGGTTACAATGAGCAGTTCTTC. The full variable domain, rest sourced from reference TRBV7-8 and TRBJ2-1, is GAGVSQSPRYKVAKRGQDVALRCDPISGHVSLFWYQQALGQGPEFLTYFQNEAQLDKSGLPSDRFFAERPEGSVSTLKIQRTQQEDSAVYLCASIVLAGYNEQFFGPGTRLTVL.

In nucleotides, the CDR3 is TGTGCCAGCAGCTTGGGCCAGAGGGGCTATGGCTACACCTTC. Its translation: CASSLGQRGYGYTF. The chain joins TRBV5-6 to TRBJ1-2; a possible D gene is TRBD1 (5 bases). The CDR3 is 14 amino acids. The germline V gene encodes CDR1 SGHDT and CDR2 YYEEEE. V shed 0 bases and J shed 4 bases, with 10 bases lying between them.

This chain links TRBV7-9 with TRBJ1-2; possible D gene TRBD1, 6 bases. Trimming pared 5 bases from V and 0 bases from J, leaving 16 bases between. The CDR3 length is 16 residues. Germline-derived CDR1 and CDR2 are SEHNR and FQNEAQ (reference sequence). The CDR3 DNA sequence: TGTGCCAGCAGCAGTACACAGGGTCTAGCTAACTATGGCTACACCTTC. It yields the protein CASSSTQGLANYGYTF.

The V gene is TRBV5-1, the J gene TRBJ1-2; D unresolved. Per the germline V gene, CDR1 is SGHRS and CDR2 is YFSETQ. V was pared by 5 bases and J by 6 bases, with 23 bases between. This CDR3 is built from 16 residues. The CDR3 DNA reads as TGCGCCAGCAGACCTACCAGTCCCGTCGCGGTGGATGGCTACACCTTC. Translated: CASRPTSPVAVDGYTF.

The J gene is TRBJ1-1, the V gene TRBV18; possible D gene TRBD1, 6 bases. The CDR3 sequence is 15 residues long. Trimming cost V 3 bases and J 1 base, with 12 bases left between them. CDR1 is KGHSH and CDR2 is LQKENI in the germline V gene. CDR3 protein: CASSPRGGPNTEAFF. CDR3 in DNA: TGTGCCAGCTCACCGAGGGGGGGTCCGAACACTGAAGCTTTCTTT.

The chain joins TRBV7-2 to TRBJ2-3; a possible D gene is TRBD2 (6 bases). In germline, CDR1 is SGHTA, CDR2 FQGNSA. This CDR3 has 13 residues. V lost 1 base and J 8 bases, leaving 10 bases between the germline ends. The CDR3, as DNA: TGTGCCAGCAGCTTAGATCGGGGAGGTACGCAGTATTTT. This sequence encodes CASSLDRGGTQYF.

This clone was seen a few times. The genes are TRBV13 and TRBJ2-7; 12 bases map to TRBD1. This CDR3 has 14 amino acids. The V gene end was trimmed by 7 bases and the J gene end by 7 bases; junction bases not matched to a gene: 8. Germline V gene data show CDR1 as PRHDT and CDR2 as FYEKMQ (reference sequence). The CDR3 bases are TGTGCCAGCACTGGGGACAGGGGGCAGGGGGAGCAGTACTTC. Amino acid sequence: CASTGDRGQGEQYF.

This chain uses TRBV20-1 with TRBJ1-2; D gene unclear. The CDR3 loop spans 10 amino acids. Trimming took off 6 bases at V and 7 bases at J, with 9 bases between the two ends. Germline CDR1 reads DFQATT; CDR2 reads SNEGSKA (reference sequence). The CDR3 DNA reads as TGCAGTGCCCATCCAGGTGGCTACACCTTC. Protein: CSAHPGGYTF.

A few counts support this clone. The chain employs TRBV7-2 and TRBJ2-5; D ambiguous. The CDR3 consists of 14 residues. CDR1 is SGHTA and CDR2 is FQGNSA in the germline V gene. Trimming removed 4 bases from V and 2 bases from J, with 11 bases in between. CDR3 coding DNA: TGTGCCAGCAGCTCATTCACCTCACAAGAGACCCAGTACTTC. Its protein is CASSSFTSQETQYF.

As to this clone: This specimen includes other DNA sequences encoding the same CDR3. The chain uses TRBV7-9 and TRBJ1-5, with no clear D. The CDR3 is made up of 14 amino acids. V lost 0 bases, J lost 0 bases, and 3 bases lay in between. CDR1 is SEHNR and CDR2 is FQNEAQ in the germline V gene (reference sequence). The CDR3 DNA is TGTGCCAGCAGCTTAGCAGGTAGCAATCAGCCCCAGCATTTT. Protein product: CASSLAGSNQPQHF.

The CDR3 DNA sequence: TGTGCCAGCCGGGGGCCCTTGAACTATGGCTACACCTTC. It translates to CASRGPLNYGYTF. The chain combines TRBV3-1 (or the pseudogene TRBV3-2) with TRBJ1-2; tentative D call: TRBD1 (6 bases). CDR3 length equals 13 residues. V was cut by 8 bases and J by 2 bases, with 12 bases left in between. Looked up from germline, CDR1 is LGHDT and CDR2 is YNNKEL (reference sequence).

The chain couples TRBV21-1 to TRBJ1-3; TRBD1 was called by the table and not checked on the DNA. TRBV21-1 is labeled a pseudogene. This CDR3 contains 15 residues. The CDR3 here is CASSKGQGAGNTIYF. The CDR3 nucleotides read TGTGCCAGCAGCAAAGGACAGGGGGCCGGAAACACCATATATTTT.

The chain couples TRBV6-1 to TRBJ1-4; D unclear. The length of the CDR3 is 14 residues. Deletions cut 1 base from V and 1 base from J, with 4 bases between. CDR1 is MNHNS, CDR2 SASEGT, per germline. CDR3 sequence (DNA): TGTGCCAGCAGTGAAGGGGGAACTAATGAAAAACTGTTTTTT. Encoded protein: CASSEGGTNEKLFF.

This chain connects TRBV7-2 to TRBJ2-5; D perhaps matches TRBD2 (5 bases). Germline assignment: CDR1 SGHTA and CDR2 FQGNSA. V dropped 1 base and J dropped 5 bases, with 8 bases sitting between them. The CDR3 is made up of 13 amino acids. CDR3 region: CASSLVGEETQYF. CDR3 in DNA: TGTGCCAGCAGCTTAGTTGGGGAGGAGACCCAGTACTTC.

This clone was observed a single time. The chain combines TRBV2 with TRBJ1-1; TRBD1 aligns across 9 bases. V gave up 8 bases and J gave up 3 bases; unmatched junction bases: 4. Per germline, CDR1 SNHLY and CDR2 FYNNEI. The CDR3 has 13 amino acids. In nucleotides, the CDR3 is TGTGCCAGCGGGACAGGGCCGCACACTGAAGCTTTCTTT. Translated, it gives CASGTGPHTEAFF.

V and J are TRBV7-6 and TRBJ1-2, with 7 positions matching TRBD1. V trimming: 5 bases; J trimming: 7 bases; junction bases outside the gene matches: 13. In germline, CDR1 is SGHVS, CDR2 FNYEAQ. The CDR3 totals 15 residues. The CDR3, as DNA: TGTGCCAGCAGCACCCATTCCGGGACAGATGCTGGCTACACCTTC. This translates into CASSTHSGTDAGYTF.

In its sample, this clone was seen once. The chain recombines TRBV12-3 or TRBV12-4 with TRBJ2-3, with D possibly being TRBD1 or TRBD2 (5 bases each). The V end lost 4 bases, the J end lost 1 base, and 6 bases lay between the germline ends. The CDR3 has 13 residues. CDR3 nucleotides: TGTGCCAGCAGTTGGGGACGCACAGATACGCAGTATTTT. Translating it yields CASSWGRTDTQYF.

The chain recombines TRBV5-1 with TRBJ2-3; the match to TRBD2 covers 13 bases. The CDR3 covers 17 residues. V trimming: 4 bases; J trimming: 4 bases; junction bases outside the gene matches: 9. Germline values: CDR1 SGHRS, CDR2 YFSETQ. The CDR3 protein is CASSPTSGGRVADTQYF. The CDR3 DNA reads TGCGCCAGCAGCCCGACTAGCGGGGGGCGAGTGGCAGATACGCAGTATTTT. The complete variable domain, with remaining parts taken from reference TRBV5-1 and TRBJ2-3, reads KAGVTQTPRYLIKTRGQQVTLSCSPISGHRSVSWYQQTPGQGLQFLFEYFSETQRNKGNFPGRFSGRQFSNSRSEMNVSTLELGDSALYLCASSPTSGGRVADTQYFGPGTRLTVL.

The chain uses TRBV18 and TRBJ1-1; D unresolved. The length of the CDR3 is 15 residues. Germline lookup yields CDR1 KGHSH and CDR2 LQKENI. Trimming stripped 6 bases from V and 4 bases from J, with 18 bases between. The CDR3 loop is CASSLSSIGSTEAFF. For the CDR3, the DNA is TGTGCCAGCTCCCTAAGCAGCATCGGGAGCACTGAAGCTTTCTTT.

The V and J genes are TRBV10-3 and TRBJ2-7; no firm D call. CDR1 is ENHRY, CDR2 SYGVKD, per germline. The length of the CDR3 is 12 residues. Trimming shortened V by 0 bases and J by 2 bases, and 2 bases separated the two germline ends. The DNA for the CDR3 is TGTGCCATCAGTGAGTCGGCCTACGAGCAGTACTTC. Its translation is CAISESAYEQYF.

This clone was seen just once. This chain uses TRBV5-6 with TRBJ2-5, with a tentative D call TRBD1 (6 bases). This CDR3 has 15 residues. CDR1 is SGHDT and CDR2 is YYEEEE in the germline V gene. The V end lost 3 bases, the J end lost 5 bases, and 17 bases lay between the germline ends. The CDR3 region has the DNA TGTGCCAGCAGCTCTGACAGGTTATGGAGGGAGACCCAGTACTTC. This codes for CASSSDRLWRETQYF.

The chain recombines TRBV19 with TRBJ1-1, with 7 nucleotides matching TRBD1. Germline-derived CDR1 and CDR2 are LNHDA and SQIVND (reference sequence). The CDR3 covers 14 residues. Trimming at V came to 8 bases and at J to 5 bases, leaving 11 bases not matched to a gene. The CDR3 spells CASGVTGLGTEAFF. CDR3 nucleotides: TGTGCCAGTGGAGTGACAGGGTTGGGAACTGAAGCTTTCTTT.

This clone occurred once. The V and J genes are TRBV19 and TRBJ2-7; D is unresolved. V lost 7 bases, J lost 6 bases, and 16 bases lay in between. The CDR3 loop spans 13 amino acids. Germline V gives CDR1 LNHDA, CDR2 SQIVND (reference sequence). The CDR3 is CASMERDGVEQYF. Here the CDR3 DNA reads TGTGCCAGTATGGAAAGGGATGGGGTCGAGCAGTACTTC.

The chain carries TRBV6-4 and TRBJ2-2; D possibly matches TRBD1 or TRBD2 (5 bases each). The germline V gene encodes CDR1 MRHNA and CDR2 SNTAGT. Between the trimmed V and J ends, which lost 8 bases and 6 bases, there was a span of 22 bases. CDR3 length: 16 residues. The CDR3 protein is CASPSDGASPAGELFF. CDR3 nucleotides: TGTGCCAGCCCTTCCGATGGGGCTAGCCCGGCCGGGGAGCTGTTTTTT.

This sequence joins TRBV7-8 and TRBJ1-4; possible D gene TRBD1, 5 bases. The CDR3 extends over 16 amino acids. V was shortened by 0 bases and J by 6 bases, with 14 bases between the two germline ends. Looked up from germline, CDR1 is SGHVS and CDR2 is FQNEAQ. For the CDR3, the DNA is TGTGCCAGCAGCTTAGCGAGAGGGGCGGGATATGAAAAACTGTTTTTT. It yields the protein CASSLARGAGYEKLFF.

This clone has a single count. The J gene is TRBJ2-7, the V gene TRBV11-2; 9 bases are a match to TRBD1. Germline loops: CDR1 SGHAT, CDR2 FQNNGV. This CDR3 spans 14 amino acids. V shed 6 bases, J shed 7 bases, and the junction held 10 bases outside the gene matches. The CDR3 is CASSVRTGVGEQYF. The CDR3 nucleotides read TGTGCCAGCAGTGTAAGGACAGGGGTGGGGGAGCAGTACTTC.